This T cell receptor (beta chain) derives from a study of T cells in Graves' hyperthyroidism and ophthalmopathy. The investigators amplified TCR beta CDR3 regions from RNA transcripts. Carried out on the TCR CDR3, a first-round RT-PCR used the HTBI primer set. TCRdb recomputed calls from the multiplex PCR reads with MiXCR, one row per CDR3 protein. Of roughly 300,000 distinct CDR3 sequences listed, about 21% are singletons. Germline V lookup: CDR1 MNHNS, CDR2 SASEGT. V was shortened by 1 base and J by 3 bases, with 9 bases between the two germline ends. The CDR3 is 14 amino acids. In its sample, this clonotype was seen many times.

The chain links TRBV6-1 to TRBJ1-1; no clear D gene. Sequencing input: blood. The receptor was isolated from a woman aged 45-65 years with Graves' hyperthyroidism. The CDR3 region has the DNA TGTGCCAGCAGTGAAGAGGGTCTGCACACTGAAGCTTTCTTT. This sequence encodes CASSEEGLHTEAFF.